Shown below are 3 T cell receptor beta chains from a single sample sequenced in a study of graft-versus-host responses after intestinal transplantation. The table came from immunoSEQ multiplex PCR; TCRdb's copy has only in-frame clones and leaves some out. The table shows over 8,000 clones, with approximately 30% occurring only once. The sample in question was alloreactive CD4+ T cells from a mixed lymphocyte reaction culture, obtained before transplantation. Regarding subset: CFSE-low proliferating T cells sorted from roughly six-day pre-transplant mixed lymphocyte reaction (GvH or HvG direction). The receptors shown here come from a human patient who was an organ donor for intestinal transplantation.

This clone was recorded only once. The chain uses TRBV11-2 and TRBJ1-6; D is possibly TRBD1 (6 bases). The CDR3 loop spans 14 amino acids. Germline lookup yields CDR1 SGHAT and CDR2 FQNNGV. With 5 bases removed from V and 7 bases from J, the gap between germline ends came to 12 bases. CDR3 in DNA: TGTGCCAGCAGCCCGGGACACCCCAATTCACCCCTCCACTTT. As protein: CASSPGHPNSPLHF.

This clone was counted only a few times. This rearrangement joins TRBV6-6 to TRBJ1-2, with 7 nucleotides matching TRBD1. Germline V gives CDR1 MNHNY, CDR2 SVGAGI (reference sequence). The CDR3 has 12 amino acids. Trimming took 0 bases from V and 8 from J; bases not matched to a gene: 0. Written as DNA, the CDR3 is TGTGCCAGCAGTTACTCAGGGGGCGGCTACACCTTC. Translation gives CASSYSGGGYTF.

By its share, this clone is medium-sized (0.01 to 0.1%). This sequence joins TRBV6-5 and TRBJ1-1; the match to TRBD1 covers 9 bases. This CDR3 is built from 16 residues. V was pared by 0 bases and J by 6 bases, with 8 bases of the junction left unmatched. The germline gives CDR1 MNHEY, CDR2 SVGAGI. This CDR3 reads CASSYSIHRGQAEAFF. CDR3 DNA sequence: TGTGCCAGCAGTTACTCGATACACAGGGGGCAAGCTGAAGCTTTCTTT.